The next 8 T cell receptor beta chains were all read from a single sample in a study of T-cell reconstitution after alpha-beta-depleted transplantation in children. Using unique molecular identifiers, the investigators prepared the TCRbeta library. TCRdb re-called the PCR reads through MiXCR, storing one row per CDR3 protein. This sample yields about a million distinct CDR3 sequences, of which about 29% are seen a single time; about 28% belongs to the top ten. Sample: PBMCs, mostly from graft donor cells, taken 360 days after TCRalphabeta/CD19-depleted stem cell transplant. These TCRs come from a boy under two years old who had a stem cell transplant for SCID, so the T cells may come from the graft donor.

V and J are TRBV24-1 and TRBJ2-1; D ambiguous. The CDR3 runs 16 residues. The germline gives CDR1 KGHDR, CDR2 SFDVKD. Trimming shortened V by 3 bases and J by 8 bases, and 19 bases separated the two germline ends. This chain's CDR3 is CATSDTGPENRDEQFF. As DNA, the CDR3 is TGTGCCACCAGTGATACCGGACCCGAGAATCGCGATGAGCAGTTCTTC.

Only a few counts were recorded for this clonotype. The chain links TRBV5-1 to TRBJ1-6; D gene ambiguous. The CDR3 length is 19 residues. In germline, CDR1 is SGHRS, CDR2 YFSETQ. V lost 4 bases and J lost 1, with 21 bases in between. The CDR3 here is CASSPYPGRGRSYNSPLHF. In nucleotides, the CDR3 is TGCGCCAGCAGCCCCTACCCGGGCCGCGGGAGGTCCTATAATTCACCCCTCCACTTT.

On this clonotype itself: Being one base from a much bigger clone, this may be a read error. This chain connects TRBV28 to TRBJ2-5; either TRBD1 or TRBD2 may supply D (5 bases each). Looked up from germline, CDR1 is MDHEN and CDR2 is SYDVKM. This CDR3 has 11 amino acids. CDR3 sequence: CASSFPGTEYF. In nucleotides, the CDR3 is TGTGCCAGCAGTTTTCCAGGGACCGAGTACTTC.

Only a few counts were recorded for this clonotype. The chain recombines TRBV6-6 with TRBJ2-7; D is perhaps TRBD1 (6 bases). V shed 0 bases and J shed 5 bases, with 8 bases lying between them. In germline, CDR1 is MNHNY, CDR2 SVGAGI (reference sequence). CDR3 size: 13 residues. The CDR3 protein is CASSYSGADEQYF. The CDR3 DNA is TGTGCCAGCAGTTACTCGGGGGCGGACGAGCAGTACTTC.

The chain carries TRBV4-2 and TRBJ2-7; D possibly corresponds to TRBD2 (6 bases). Germline V CDR1 and CDR2: LGHNA, YNFKEQ. Trimming removed 0 bases at V and 1 base at J, with 13 bases between. This CDR3 spans 16 amino acids. The CDR3 sequence is CASSQESAGGSYEQYF. The CDR3 DNA sequence: TGTGCCAGCAGCCAAGAGTCGGCCGGGGGTTCCTACGAGCAGTACTTC.

This clonotype occurred a few times. The chain employs TRBV20-1 and TRBJ2-7; D may be TRBD1 (5 bases). This CDR3 has 12 amino acids. Germline V gives CDR1 DFQATT, CDR2 SNEGSKA (reference sequence). Deletions cut 3 bases from V and 7 bases from J, with 13 bases between. The CDR3 DNA sequence: TGCAGTGCTAGTGAACAGGTGGCGGAGCAGTACTTC. Protein sequence: CSASEQVAEQYF.

This clonotype was observed a handful of times. J is TRBJ2-1 and V is TRBV11-2; a weak D match, TRBD1 (7 bases). Germline V lookup: CDR1 SGHAT, CDR2 FQNNGV. Trimming pared 8 bases from V and 4 bases from J, leaving 12 bases between. There are 13 residues in the CDR3. CDR3 nucleotide sequence: TGTGCCAGCGAGCAGGGGGGATACAATGAGCAGTTCTTC. It yields the protein CASEQGGYNEQFF. Combining the CDR3 with reference TRBV11-2 and TRBJ2-1 gives the whole variable domain EAGVAQSPRYKIIEKRQSVAFWCNPISGHATLYWYQQILGQGPKLLIQFQNNGVVDDSQLPKDRFSAERLKGVDSTLKIQPAKLEDSAVYLCASEQGGYNEQFFGPGTRLTVL.

This clonotype was detected only a few times. The chain's CDR3 is CSARDLMGTGNNQPQHF. Here the CDR3 DNA reads TGCAGTGCTAGAGATCTCATGGGGACAGGGAACAATCAGCCCCAGCATTTT. V gene TRBV20-1 combines with J gene TRBJ1-5; 9 nucleotides align to TRBD1. The CDR3 covers 17 residues. The V gene's germline CDR1 is DFQATT and CDR2 SNEGSKA (reference sequence). The junction had 9 bases not matched to a gene; V was cut back by 0 bases and J by 3 bases.